This T cell receptor (beta chain) was sequenced in a study of T cells in Graves' hyperthyroidism and ophthalmopathy. The V gene's germline CDR1 is MNHNY and CDR2 SVGAGI (reference sequence). V shed 2 bases and J shed 4 bases, with 14 bases lying between them. The CDR3 spans 15 residues. The CDR3 regions of TCR beta were amplified from RNA transcripts. TCR CDR3 regions were first amplified by RT-PCR with HTBI primers. TCRdb redid the calling of the multiplex PCR reads with MiXCR, one entry per CDR3 protein. Counted here are 650,000 to 750,000 distinct CDR3 sequences, 14% occurring once; the ten biggest clones make up roughly 10%.

The chain links TRBV6-6 to TRBJ2-5, with TRBD1 as a possible D gene (5 bases). This clonotype was obtained from a woman between 18 and 29 years old with Graves' hyperthyroidism. Sample: blood. The DNA of the CDR3 is TGTGCCAGCAGTTACACCCATGGTAGGGGAGAGACCCAGTACTTC. Translated, it gives CASSYTHGRGETQYF.